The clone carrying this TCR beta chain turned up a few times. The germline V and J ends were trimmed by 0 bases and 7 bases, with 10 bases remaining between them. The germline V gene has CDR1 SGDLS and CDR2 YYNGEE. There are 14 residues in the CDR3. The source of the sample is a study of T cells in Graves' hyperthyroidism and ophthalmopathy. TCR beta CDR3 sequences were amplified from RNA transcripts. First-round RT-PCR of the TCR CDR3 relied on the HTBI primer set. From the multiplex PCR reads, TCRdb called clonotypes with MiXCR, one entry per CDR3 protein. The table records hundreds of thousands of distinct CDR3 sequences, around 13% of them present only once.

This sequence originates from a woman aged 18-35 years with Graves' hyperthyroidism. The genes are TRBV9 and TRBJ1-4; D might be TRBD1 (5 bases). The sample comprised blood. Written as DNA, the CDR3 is TGTGCCAGCAGCGTAGAGGGGACCGGTGAAAAACTGTTTTTT. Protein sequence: CASSVEGTGEKLFF.